Here is one TCR beta chain with its context. The germline gives CDR1 LGHDT, CDR2 YNNKEL (reference sequence). The CDR3 has 15 amino acids. The V end was cut by 4 bases, the J end by 8 bases, with 20 bases between. This record belongs to a study of blood T cell repertoires in COVID-19. Original analysis: Estimation of nucleated cell counts was performed using reference gene primer amplification. TCRdb keeps only in-frame clones here, not all; method: immunoSEQ multiplex PCR. The DNA gave D and trimming, while V, J and clone size come from that table. The table records approximately 220,000 clones, around 92% of them present only once.

The J gene is TRBJ2-5, the V gene TRBV3-1 (or the pseudogene TRBV3-2); a weak D match, TRBD2 (6 bases). The source material was PBMCs or T cells enriched from blood (not recorded which). The sequence was collected from a woman in her thirties with acute COVID-19. CDR3 nucleotide sequence: TGTGCCAGCAGCCTAAAGCGGGCGGCCTGGGATACCCAGTACTTC. This codes for CASSLKRAAWDTQYF.